This T cell receptor beta chain was sequenced in a study of shared clonotypes between healthy human individuals. Germline V gene sequence: CDR1 MDHEN, CDR2 SYDVKM. V lost 5 bases to trimming and J lost 10 bases, with 15 bases between them. CDR3 length: 13 amino acids. Donation came from healthy HIV-negative adults that had no recent acute infections or vaccinations. The table came from immunoSEQ multiplex PCR; TCRdb's copy has only in-frame clones and leaves some out. The sample gives 400,000 to 500,000 clones, around 80% of which show up once; 10% to 15% is in the top ten. The sample consisted of PBMCs. The source is a woman aged 40 to 50 in good health. Some clones in this sample may be carry-over from other donors' samples. This chain uses TRBV28 with TRBJ2-1, with D perhaps given as TRBD1 or TRBD2 (5 bases each). The CDR3 here is CASSPVGPKEQFF. DNA for the CDR3: TGTGCCAGCAGTCCGGTGGGACCCAAGGAGCAGTTCTTC.